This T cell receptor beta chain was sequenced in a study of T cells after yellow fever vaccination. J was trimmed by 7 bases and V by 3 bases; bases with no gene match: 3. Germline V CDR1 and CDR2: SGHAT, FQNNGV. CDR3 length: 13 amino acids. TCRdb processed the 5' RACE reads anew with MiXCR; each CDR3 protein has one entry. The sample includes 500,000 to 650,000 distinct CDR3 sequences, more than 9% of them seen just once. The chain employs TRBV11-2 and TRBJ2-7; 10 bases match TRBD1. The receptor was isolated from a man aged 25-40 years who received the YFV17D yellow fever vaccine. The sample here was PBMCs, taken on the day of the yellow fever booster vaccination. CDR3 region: CASSLGQGREQYF. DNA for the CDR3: TGTGCCAGCAGCTTGGGACAGGGGCGAGAGCAGTACTTC.